A selection of T cell receptor beta chains follows, all from one sample in a study of shared clonotypes between healthy human individuals. Only in-frame clones appear in the TCRdb table, and some are missing; sequencing was by immunoSEQ multiplex PCR. The sample records about 2.1 million clones, about 92% being singletons. Input material: naive CD8+ T cells from PBMCs. The receptors originated from a man younger than 30 in good health. Some clones in this sample may be carry-over from other donors' samples. CDR3s include the opening cysteine and the closing phenylalanine or tryptophan. D genes are given only for firm matches. Clone sizes are given selectively: once, few, many, or a class where the clone is expanded.

size: -; V: TRBV7-8; J: TRBJ2-3; D: TRBD1; CDR3: CASSARVGTGDTDTQYF; DNA: TGTGCCAGCAGCGCTAGGGTTGGGACAGGGGACACAGATACGCAGTATTTT
size: once; V: TRBV6-1; J: TRBJ2-7; D: -; CDR3: CASSRTLDYEQYF; DNA: TGTGCCAGCAGTAGGACCTTGGACTACGAGCAGTACTTC
size: -; V: TRBV5-5; J: TRBJ2-1; D: TRBD1; CDR3: CASSLEARDSRGNEQFF; DNA: TGTGCCAGCAGCTTGGAGGCAAGGGACAGCCGAGGCAATGAGCAGTTCTTC
size: -; V: TRBV19; J: TRBJ1-1; D: -; CDR3: CASSSVIGPKTREAFF; DNA: TGTGCCAGTAGTTCAGTCATAGGGCCCAAGACGCGTGAAGCTTTCTTT
size: -; V: TRBV29-1; J: TRBJ2-5; D: TRBD2; CDR3: CSAYVGWGGLETQYF; DNA: TGCAGTGCTTACGTTGGTTGGGGAGGGTTGGAGACCCAGTACTTC
size: -; V: TRBV15; J: TRBJ1-3; D: -; CDR3: CATSRGSSSGNTIYF; DNA: TGTGCCACCAGCAGAGGATCGAGCTCTGGAAACACCATATATTTT
size: -; V: TRBV9; J: TRBJ1-1; D: TRBD1; CDR3: CASSGRQGGEPEAFF; DNA: TGTGCCAGCAGCGGGCGACAGGGTGGGGAACCTGAAGCTTTCTTT
size: -; V: TRBV18; J: TRBJ2-3; D: TRBD2; CDR3: CASSPIAGGPTDTQYF; DNA: TGTGCCAGCTCACCGATAGCGGGAGGCCCCACAGATACGCAGTATTTT
size: -; V: TRBV7-9; J: TRBJ1-1; D: -; CDR3: CASSLGGIAFF; DNA: TGTGCCAGCAGCTTAGGGGGAATAGCTTTCTTT
size: -; V: TRBV7-6; J: TRBJ2-1; D: TRBD2; CDR3: CASSSDRLAGGGWDEQFF; DNA: TGTGCCAGCAGCTCTGACAGACTAGCGGGTGGTGGGTGGGATGAGCAGTTCTTC
size: -; V: TRBV7-7; J: TRBJ2-2; D: -; CDR3: CASSPVGASRTGELFF; DNA: TGTGCCAGCAGCCCCGTGGGGGCCAGTCGGACCGGGGAGCTGTTTTTT
size: -; V: TRBV30; J: TRBJ2-7; D: -; CDR3: CACWGSTYEQYF; DNA: TGTGCCTGCTGGGGCAGTACCTACGAGCAGTACTTC
size: -; V: TRBV11-2; J: TRBJ2-2; D: TRBD1; CDR3: CASSPLDREGFAGELFF; DNA: TGTGCCAGCAGCCCCCTGGACAGGGAAGGTTTCGCCGGGGAGCTGTTTTTT
size: -; V: TRBV15; J: TRBJ2-7; D: -; CDR3: CATSRPDEWEKYF; DNA: TGTGCCACCAGCAGACCTGATGAGTGGGAGAAGTACTTC
size: -; V: TRBV7-9; J: TRBJ2-3; D: -; CDR3: CASSLLKETQYF; DNA: TGTGCCAGCAGCTTACTTAAAGAGACGCAGTATTTT
size: -; V: TRBV27; J: TRBJ2-1; D: -; CDR3: CASRYGDEQFF; DNA: TGTGCCAGCAGATACGGAGATGAGCAGTTCTTC
size: -; V: TRBV10-2; J: TRBJ1-5; D: TRBD1; CDR3: CASRDRVANQPQHF; DNA: TGCGCCAGCAGGGACAGGGTGGCCAATCAGCCCCAGCATTTT
size: -; V: TRBV27; J: TRBJ2-4; D: TRBD1; CDR3: CASSLYTGGIIQYF; DNA: TGTGCCAGCAGTTTATATACAGGGGGGATCATTCAGTACTTC
size: -; V: TRBV27; J: TRBJ2-3; D: TRBD2; CDR3: CASSQGAGADTQYF; DNA: TGTGCCAGCAGCCAAGGGGCGGGAGCTGATACGCAGTATTTT
size: -; V: TRBV9; J: TRBJ2-3; D: -; CDR3: CASSPEGLGAADTQYF; DNA: TGTGCCAGCAGCCCCGAGGGGCTAGGGGCCGCAGATACGCAGTATTTT
size: -; V: TRBV6-5; J: TRBJ1-5; D: TRBD1; CDR3: CASKGQGHQPQHF; DNA: TGTGCCAGCAAGGGACAGGGCCATCAGCCCCAGCATTTT
size: -; V: TRBV27; J: TRBJ2-3; D: TRBD2; CDR3: CASSLAGLALDTQYF; DNA: TGTGCCAGCAGTTTAGCTGGACTAGCTCTGGATACGCAGTATTTT
size: -; V: TRBV15; J: TRBJ1-1; D: -; CDR3: CATSPARGDTEAFF; DNA: TGTGCCACCAGCCCGGCGAGGGGGGACACTGAAGCTTTCTTT
size: -; V: TRBV6-5; J: TRBJ2-7; D: TRBD2; CDR3: CASVPYSGVAYEQYF; DNA: TGTGCCAGCGTCCCCTATAGCGGGGTTGCCTACGAGCAGTACTTC
size: few; V: TRBV19; J: TRBJ2-7; D: TRBD2; CDR3: CASSIGFGGYYEQYF; DNA: TGTGCCAGTAGTATAGGGTTCGGGGGGTACTACGAGCAGTACTTC
size: -; V: TRBV6-1; J: TRBJ2-4; D: -; CDR3: CASSETSIRDIQYF; DNA: TGTGCCAGCAGTGAAACCAGTATAAGAGACATTCAGTACTTC
size: -; V: TRBV7-9; J: TRBJ2-1; D: TRBD2; CDR3: CASRTGTSGKNEQFF; DNA: TGTGCCAGCAGAACCGGGACTAGCGGGAAAAATGAGCAGTTCTTC
size: -; V: TRBV2; J: TRBJ2-7; D: -; CDR3: CASRDNHYEQYF; DNA: TGTGCCAGCCGGGACAATCACTACGAGCAGTACTTC